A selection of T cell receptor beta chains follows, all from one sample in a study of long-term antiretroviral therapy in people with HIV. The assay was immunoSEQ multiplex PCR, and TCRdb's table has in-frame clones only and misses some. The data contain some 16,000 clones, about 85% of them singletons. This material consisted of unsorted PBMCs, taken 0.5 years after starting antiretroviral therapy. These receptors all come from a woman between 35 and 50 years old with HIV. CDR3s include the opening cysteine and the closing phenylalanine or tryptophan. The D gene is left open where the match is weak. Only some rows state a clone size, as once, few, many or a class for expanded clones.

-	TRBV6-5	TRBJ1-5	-	CASGTDSNQPQHF	TGTGCCAGCGGGACGGATAGCAATCAGCCCCAGCATTTT
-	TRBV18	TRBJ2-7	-	CASSPAGTEQYF	TGTGCCAGCTCACCAGCAGGGACCGAGCAGTACTTC
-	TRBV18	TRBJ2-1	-	CASSPRTGGNEQFF	TGTGCCAGCTCACCTAGGACGGGCGGCAATGAGCAGTTCTTC
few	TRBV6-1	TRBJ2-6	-	CASSAGANVLTF	TGTGCCAGCAGCGCTGGGGCCAACGTCCTGACTTTC
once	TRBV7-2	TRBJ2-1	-	CASSSLGTPLNEQFF	TGTGCCAGCAGCTCGTTGGGGACCCCCCTCAATGAGCAGTTCTTC
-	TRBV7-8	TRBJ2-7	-	CASSSRASYEQYF	TGTGCCAGCAGCTCAAGGGCTTCCTACGAGCAGTACTTC
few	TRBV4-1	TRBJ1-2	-	CASSQVGLTTNGYTF	TGCGCCAGCAGCCAAGTCGGGCTGACTACGAATGGCTACACCTTC
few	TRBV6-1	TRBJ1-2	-	CASSGSSWDGYTF	TGTGCCAGCAGTGGATCCTCGTGGGATGGCTACACCTTC
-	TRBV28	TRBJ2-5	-	CASSFSPETQYF	TGTGCCAGCAGTTTTTCTCCCGAGACCCAGTACTTC
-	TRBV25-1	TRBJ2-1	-	CASLSGGEQFF	TGTGCCAGCCTGAGCGGCGGGGAGCAGTTCTTC
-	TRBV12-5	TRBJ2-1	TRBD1	CASGSGQAVTDEQFF	TGTGCTAGTGGTTCGGGACAGGCGGTAACGGATGAGCAGTTCTTC
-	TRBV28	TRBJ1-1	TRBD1	CASSRTGAEAFF	TGTGCCAGCAGTCGGACAGGGGCTGAAGCTTTCTTT
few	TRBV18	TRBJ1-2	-	CASSLGADYGYTF	TGTGCCAGCTCACTTGGGGCGGATTATGGCTACACCTTC
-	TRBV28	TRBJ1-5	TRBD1	CASSTGQGRQPQHF	TGTGCCAGCAGTACCGGACAGGGTCGACAGCCCCAGCATTTT
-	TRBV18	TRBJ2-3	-	CASSPDGTPDTQYF	TGTGCCAGCTCACCGGATGGGACTCCAGATACGCAGTATTTT
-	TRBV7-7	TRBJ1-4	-	CASSLGVGEKLFF	TGTGCCAGCAGCTTAGGGGTGGGGGAAAAACTGTTTTTT
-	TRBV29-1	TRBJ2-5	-	CSVGSYQETQYF	TGCAGCGTTGGTTCGTACCAAGAGACCCAGTACTTC
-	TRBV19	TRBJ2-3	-	CASSIEGVGDTQYF	TGTGCCAGTAGTATTGAGGGAGTGGGGGATACGCAGTATTTT
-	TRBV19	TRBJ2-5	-	CASNLGGEAQYF	TGTGCCAGTAACCTGGGTGGGGAGGCCCAGTACTTC
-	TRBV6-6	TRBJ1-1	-	CASSGYGFVLGAFF	TGTGCCAGCAGTGGGTACGGGTTTGTCCTTGGAGCTTTCTTT
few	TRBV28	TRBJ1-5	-	CASRTAQRDGPQHF	TGTGCCAGCCGGACAGCTCAGAGGGATGGGCCCCAGCATTTT
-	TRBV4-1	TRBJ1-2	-	CASSHDEYGYTF	TGCGCCAGCAGCCACGACGAATATGGCTACACCTTC
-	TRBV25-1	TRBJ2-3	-	CASSLALPTDTQYF	TGTGCCAGCAGTCTGGCCCTGCCCACAGATACGCAGTATTTT
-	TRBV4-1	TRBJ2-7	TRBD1	CASSLVSGTGTPSPSYEQYF	TGCGCCAGCAGCCTGGTTTCGGGGACAGGGACTCCCTCGCCCTCCTACGAGCAGTACTTC
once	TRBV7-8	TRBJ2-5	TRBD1	CASSPSQGETQYF	TGTGCCAGCAGCCCATCACAGGGGGAGACCCAGTACTTC
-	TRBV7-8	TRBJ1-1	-	CASSLAINTEAFF	TGTGCCAGCAGCTTAGCTATTAACACTGAAGCTTTCTTT
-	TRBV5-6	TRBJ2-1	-	CASSLGDNEFF	TGTGCCAGCAGCTTGGGAGACAATGAGTTCTTC
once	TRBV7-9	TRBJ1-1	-	CASSSLTQSTEAFF	TGTGCCAGCAGCTCCCTCACTCAGAGCACTGAAGCTTTCTTT
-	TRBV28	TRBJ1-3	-	CASVEGSENTIYF	TGTGCCAGCGTGGAGGGGAGTGAAAACACCATATATTTT
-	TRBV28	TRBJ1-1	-	CASRIRDYMNTEAFF	TGTGCCAGCAGGATCAGGGACTACATGAACACTGAAGCTTTCTTT
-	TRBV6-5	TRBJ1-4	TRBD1	CASSARQGIKEKLFF	TGTGCCAGCAGTGCACGACAGGGGATCAAAGAAAAACTGTTTTTT
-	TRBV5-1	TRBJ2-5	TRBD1	CASSLGTGGGQETQYF	TGCGCCAGCAGCTTGGGGACAGGGGGAGGCCAAGAGACCCAGTACTTC
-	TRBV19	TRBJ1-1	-	CASSSQENTEAFF	TGTGCCAGTAGTTCCCAGGAGAACACTGAAGCTTTCTTT
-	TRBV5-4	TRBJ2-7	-	CASSSGPGGSYEQYF	TGTGCCAGCAGCTCCGGGCCTGGGGGGTCCTACGAGCAGTACTTC
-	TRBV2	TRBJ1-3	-	CASSLPQGSSGNTIYF	TGTGCCAGCAGTTTACCCCAGGGAAGCTCTGGAAACACCATATATTTT
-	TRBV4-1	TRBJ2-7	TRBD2	CASSLTGGYEQYF	TGCGCCAGCAGCCTCACGGGGGGATACGAGCAGTACTTC
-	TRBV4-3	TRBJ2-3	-	CASRPELAWSTDTQYF	TGCGCCAGCAGACCGGAGCTAGCGTGGAGCACAGATACGCAGTATTTT
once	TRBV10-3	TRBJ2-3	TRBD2	CAIREQTSASTDTQYF	TGTGCCATCAGAGAGCAGACTAGCGCTAGCACAGATACGCAGTATTTT